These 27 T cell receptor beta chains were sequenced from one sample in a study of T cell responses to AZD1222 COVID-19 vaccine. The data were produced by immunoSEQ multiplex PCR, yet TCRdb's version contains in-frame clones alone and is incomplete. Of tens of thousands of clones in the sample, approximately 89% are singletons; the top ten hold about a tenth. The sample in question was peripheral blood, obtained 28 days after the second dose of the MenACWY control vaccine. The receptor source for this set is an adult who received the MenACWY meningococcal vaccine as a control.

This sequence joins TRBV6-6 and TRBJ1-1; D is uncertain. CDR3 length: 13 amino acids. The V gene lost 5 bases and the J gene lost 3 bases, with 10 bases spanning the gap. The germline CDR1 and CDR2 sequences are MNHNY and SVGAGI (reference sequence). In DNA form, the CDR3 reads TGTGCCAGCAGTCGCCTTCTAGACACTGAAGCTTTCTTT. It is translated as CASSRLLDTEAFF.

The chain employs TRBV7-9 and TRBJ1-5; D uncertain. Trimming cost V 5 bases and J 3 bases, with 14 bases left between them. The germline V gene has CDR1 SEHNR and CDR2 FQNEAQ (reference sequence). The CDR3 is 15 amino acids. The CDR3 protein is CASSRMGSANQPQHF. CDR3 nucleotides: TGTGCCAGCAGCCGTATGGGCAGTGCCAATCAGCCCCAGCATTTT.

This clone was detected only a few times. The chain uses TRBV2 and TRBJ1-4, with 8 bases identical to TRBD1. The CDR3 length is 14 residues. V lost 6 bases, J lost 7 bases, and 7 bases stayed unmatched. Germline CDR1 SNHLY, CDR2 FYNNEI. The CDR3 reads CASSAQGAGEKLFF. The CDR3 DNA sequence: TGTGCCAGCAGCGCCCAGGGGGCAGGTGAAAAACTGTTTTTT.

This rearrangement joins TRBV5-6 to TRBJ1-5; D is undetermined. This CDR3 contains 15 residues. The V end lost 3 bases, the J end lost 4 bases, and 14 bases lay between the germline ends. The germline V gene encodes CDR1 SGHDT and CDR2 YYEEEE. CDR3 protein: CASSYGSGLNQPQHF. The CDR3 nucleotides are TGTGCCAGCAGCTATGGCTCAGGTCTAAATCAGCCCCAGCATTTT.

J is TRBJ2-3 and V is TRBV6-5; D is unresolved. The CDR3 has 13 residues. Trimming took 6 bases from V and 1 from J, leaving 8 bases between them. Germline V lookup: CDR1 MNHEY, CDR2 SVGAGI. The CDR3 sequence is CASRGFGTDTQYF. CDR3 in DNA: TGTGCCAGCAGGGGGTTTGGCACAGATACGCAGTATTTT.

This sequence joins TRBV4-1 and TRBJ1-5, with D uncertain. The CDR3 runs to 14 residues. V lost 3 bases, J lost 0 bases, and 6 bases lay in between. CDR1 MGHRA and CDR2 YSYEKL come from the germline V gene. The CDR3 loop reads CASSQDYSNQPQHF. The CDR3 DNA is TGCGCCAGCAGCCAGGATTATAGCAATCAGCCCCAGCATTTT.

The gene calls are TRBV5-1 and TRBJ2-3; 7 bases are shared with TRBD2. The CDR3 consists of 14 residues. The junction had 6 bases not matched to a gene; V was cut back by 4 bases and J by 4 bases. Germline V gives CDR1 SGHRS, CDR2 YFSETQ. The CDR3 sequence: CASSLGTIADTQYF. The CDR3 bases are TGCGCCAGCAGCCTGGGGACTATCGCAGATACGCAGTATTTT. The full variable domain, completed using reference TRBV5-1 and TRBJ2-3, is KAGVTQTPRYLIKTRGQQVTLSCSPISGHRSVSWYQQTPGQGLQFLFEYFSETQRNKGNFPGRFSGRQFSNSRSEMNVSTLELGDSALYLCASSLGTIADTQYFGPGTRLTVL.

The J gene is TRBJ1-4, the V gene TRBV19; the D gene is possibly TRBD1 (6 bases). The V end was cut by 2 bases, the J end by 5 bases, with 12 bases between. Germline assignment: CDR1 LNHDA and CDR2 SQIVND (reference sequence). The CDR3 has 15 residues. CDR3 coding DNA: TGTGCCAGTAGTATATTCCGGGACATCAATGAAAAACTGTTTTTT. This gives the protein CASSIFRDINEKLFF.

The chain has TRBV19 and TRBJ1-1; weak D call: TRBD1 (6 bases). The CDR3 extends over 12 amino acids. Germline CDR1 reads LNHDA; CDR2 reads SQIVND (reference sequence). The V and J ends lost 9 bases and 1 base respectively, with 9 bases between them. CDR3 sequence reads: CASGQRNTEAFF. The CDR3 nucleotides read TGTGCCAGCGGACAGCGGAACACTGAAGCTTTCTTT. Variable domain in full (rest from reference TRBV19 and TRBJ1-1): DGGITQSPKYLFRKEGQNVTLSCEQNLNHDAMYWYRQDPGQGLRLIYYSQIVNDFQKGDIAEGYSVSREKKESFPLTVTSAQKNPTAFYLCASGQRNTEAFFGQGTRLTVV.

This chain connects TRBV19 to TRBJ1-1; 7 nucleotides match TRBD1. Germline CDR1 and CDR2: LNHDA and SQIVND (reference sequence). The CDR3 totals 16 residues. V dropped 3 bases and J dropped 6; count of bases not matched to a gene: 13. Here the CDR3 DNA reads TGTGCCAGTAGTATGGGTCGCACGACAGGGCGCGCTGAAGCTTTCTTT. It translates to CASSMGRTTGRAEAFF.

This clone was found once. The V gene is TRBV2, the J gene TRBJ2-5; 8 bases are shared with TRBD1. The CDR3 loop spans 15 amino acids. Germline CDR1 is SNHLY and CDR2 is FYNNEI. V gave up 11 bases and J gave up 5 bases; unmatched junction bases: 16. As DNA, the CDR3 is TGTGCCTGCTGTGATTTTGGACAGGGAGAGGAGACCCAGTACTTC. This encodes CACCDFGQGEETQYF.

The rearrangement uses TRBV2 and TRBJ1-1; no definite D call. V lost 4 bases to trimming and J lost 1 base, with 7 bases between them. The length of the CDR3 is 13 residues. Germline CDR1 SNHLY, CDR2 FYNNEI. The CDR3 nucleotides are TGTGCCAGCAGTGGGCAGGAGAACACTGAAGCTTTCTTT. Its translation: CASSGQENTEAFF.

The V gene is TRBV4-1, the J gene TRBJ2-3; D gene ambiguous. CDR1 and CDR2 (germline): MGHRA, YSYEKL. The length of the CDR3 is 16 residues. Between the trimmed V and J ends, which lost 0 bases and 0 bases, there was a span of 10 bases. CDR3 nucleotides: TGCGCCAGCAGCCAAGATTGGCAGGCTAGCACAGATACGCAGTATTTT. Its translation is CASSQDWQASTDTQYF.

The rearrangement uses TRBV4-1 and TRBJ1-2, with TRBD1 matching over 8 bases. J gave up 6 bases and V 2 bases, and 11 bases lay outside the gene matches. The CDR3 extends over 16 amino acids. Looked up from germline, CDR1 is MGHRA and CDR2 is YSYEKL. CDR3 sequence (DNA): TGCGCCAGCAGCCAAAGCGAACGGACAGGGAAAGATGGCTACACCTTC. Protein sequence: CASSQSERTGKDGYTF.

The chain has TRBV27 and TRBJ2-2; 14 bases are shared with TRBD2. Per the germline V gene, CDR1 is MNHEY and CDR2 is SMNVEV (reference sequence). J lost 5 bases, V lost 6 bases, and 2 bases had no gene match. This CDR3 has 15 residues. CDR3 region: CASRGLAGGTGELFF. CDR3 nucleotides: TGTGCCAGCAGAGGACTAGCGGGGGGTACCGGGGAGCTGTTTTTT.

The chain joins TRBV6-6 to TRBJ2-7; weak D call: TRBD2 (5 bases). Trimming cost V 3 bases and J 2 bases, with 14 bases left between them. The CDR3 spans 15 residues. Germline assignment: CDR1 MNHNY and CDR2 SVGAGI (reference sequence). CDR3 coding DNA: TGTGCCAGCAGTTATAACTCCCGGGGTGCCTACGAGCAGTACTTC. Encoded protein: CASSYNSRGAYEQYF.

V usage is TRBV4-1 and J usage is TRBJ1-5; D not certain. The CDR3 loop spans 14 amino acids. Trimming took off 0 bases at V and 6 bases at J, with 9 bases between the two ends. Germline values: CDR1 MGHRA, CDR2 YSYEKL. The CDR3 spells CASSQDNFVQPQHF. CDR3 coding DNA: TGCGCCAGCAGCCAAGATAACTTTGTTCAGCCCCAGCATTTT.

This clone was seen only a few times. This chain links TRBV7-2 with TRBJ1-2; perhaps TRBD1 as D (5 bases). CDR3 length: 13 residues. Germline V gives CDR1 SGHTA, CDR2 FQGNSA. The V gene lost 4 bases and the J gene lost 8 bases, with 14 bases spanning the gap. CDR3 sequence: CASSSGPLGGYTF. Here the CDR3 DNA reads TGTGCCAGCAGCTCGGGACCGCTTGGCGGCTACACCTTC.

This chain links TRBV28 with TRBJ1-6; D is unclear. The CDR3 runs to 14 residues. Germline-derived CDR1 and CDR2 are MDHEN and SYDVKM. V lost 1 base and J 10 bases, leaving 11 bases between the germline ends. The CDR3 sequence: CASSLYGRASPLHF. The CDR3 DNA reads TGTGCCAGCAGTTTATATGGCCGAGCCTCACCCCTCCACTTT. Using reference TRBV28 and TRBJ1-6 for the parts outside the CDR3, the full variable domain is DVKVTQSSRYLVKRTGEKVFLECVQDMDHENMFWYRQDPGLGLRLIYFSYDVKMKEKGDIPEGYSVSREKKERFSLILESASTNQTSMYLCASSLYGRASPLHFGNGTRLTVT.

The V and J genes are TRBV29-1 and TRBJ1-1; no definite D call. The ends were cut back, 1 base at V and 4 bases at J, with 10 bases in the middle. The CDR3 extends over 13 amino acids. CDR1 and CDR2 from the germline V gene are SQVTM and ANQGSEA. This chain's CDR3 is CSVEAVAGTEAFF. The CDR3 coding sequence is TGCAGCGTTGAAGCCGTAGCTGGCACTGAAGCTTTCTTT. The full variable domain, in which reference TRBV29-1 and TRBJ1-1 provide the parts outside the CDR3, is SAVISQKPSRDICQRGTSLTIQCQVDSQVTMMFWYRQQPGQSLTLIATANQGSEATYESGFVIDKFPISRPNLTFSTLTVSNMSPEDSSIYLCSVEAVAGTEAFFGQGTRLTVV.

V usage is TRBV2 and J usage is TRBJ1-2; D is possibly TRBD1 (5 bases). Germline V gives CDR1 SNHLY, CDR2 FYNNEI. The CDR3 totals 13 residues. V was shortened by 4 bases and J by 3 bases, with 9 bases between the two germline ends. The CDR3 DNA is TGTGCCAGCAGTGGCAGGGCGGACTATGGCTACACCTTC. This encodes CASSGRADYGYTF.

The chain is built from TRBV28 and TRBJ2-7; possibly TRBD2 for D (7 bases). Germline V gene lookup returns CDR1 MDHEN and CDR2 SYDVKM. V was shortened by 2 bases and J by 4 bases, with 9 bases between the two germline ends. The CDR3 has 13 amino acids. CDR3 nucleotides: TGTGCCAGCAGTTTAGCGGGGGCATACGAGCAGTACTTC. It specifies CASSLAGAYEQYF.

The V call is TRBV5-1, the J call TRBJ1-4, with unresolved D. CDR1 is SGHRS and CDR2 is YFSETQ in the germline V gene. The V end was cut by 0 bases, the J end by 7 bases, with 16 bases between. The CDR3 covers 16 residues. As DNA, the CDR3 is TGCGCCAGCAGCTTGGGGAAGAATGGGGTCCGTGAAAAACTGTTTTTT. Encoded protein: CASSLGKNGVREKLFF.

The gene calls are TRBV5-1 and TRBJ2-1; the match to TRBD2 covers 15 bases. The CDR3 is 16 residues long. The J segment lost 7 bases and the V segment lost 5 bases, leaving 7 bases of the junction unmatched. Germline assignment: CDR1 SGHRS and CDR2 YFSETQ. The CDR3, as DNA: TGCGCCAGCAGGCGGACTAGCGGGGGGGCCGATAATGAGCAGTTCTTC. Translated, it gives CASRRTSGGADNEQFF.

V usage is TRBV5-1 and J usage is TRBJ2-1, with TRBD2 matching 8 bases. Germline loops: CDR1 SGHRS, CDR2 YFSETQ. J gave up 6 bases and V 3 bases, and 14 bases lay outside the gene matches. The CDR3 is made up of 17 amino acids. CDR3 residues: CASSSGGWRGSINEQFF. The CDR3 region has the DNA TGCGCCAGCAGCTCGGGAGGGTGGCGGGGGTCAATCAATGAGCAGTTCTTC.

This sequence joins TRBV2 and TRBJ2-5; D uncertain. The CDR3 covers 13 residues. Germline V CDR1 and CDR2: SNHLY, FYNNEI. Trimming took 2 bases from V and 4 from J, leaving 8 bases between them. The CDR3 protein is CASSEIPGETQYF. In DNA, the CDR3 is TGTGCCAGCAGTGAAATACCGGGAGAGACCCAGTACTTC.

CDR3 in DNA: TGTGCCAGCAGCGTAGTAGGGCAGACCTCCACAGATACGCAGTATTTT. Its protein product is CASSVVGQTSTDTQYF. V is TRBV9 and J is TRBJ2-3, with D uncertain. Germline values: CDR1 SGDLS, CDR2 YYNGEE. This CDR3 is built from 16 residues. V was shortened by 0 bases and J by 2 bases, with 13 bases between the two germline ends.